This TCR beta chain was found in a study of shared clonotypes between healthy human individuals. In the study overall: CD4 naive and memory got three plates each, CD8 naive two, CD8 memory one. Study-wide results and caveats: Generation probabilities of non-shared clonotypes were lower (relative to those shared by all four donors).

The data were produced by immunoSEQ multiplex PCR, yet TCRdb's version contains in-frame clones alone and is incomplete. This table holds approximately 1.5 million clones, 95% to 99% found once. This CDR3 is 15 amino acids long. Germline-derived CDR1 and CDR2 are KGHSH and LQKENI. V shed 3 bases and J 6 bases; nucleotides not matched to a gene: 7. Comments on this clone: As yet, its antigen is unknown.

The rearrangement links TRBV18 to TRBJ2-2; 7 nucleotides agree with TRBD2. Sequencing was carried out using naive CD4+ T cells sorted from blood. The subset denotes: CD45RA+ positively selected. The TCR was taken from a man aged 25 to 40 in good health. The CDR3 nucleotides read TGTGCCAGCTCACCTCGTGGACTAGATCCCGGGGAGCTGTTTTTT. Amino acid sequence: CASSPRGLDPGELFF.